This TCR beta chain was sequenced during a study of shared clonotypes between healthy human individuals. Study conclusions and caveats: The study sampled only blood, and tissue repertoires likely differ.

Profiled with immunoSEQ multiplex PCR; TCRdb holds only in-frame clones, not every one. The sample holds some 470,000 clones, 70% to 80% seen once. CDR3 length: 16 amino acids. With 6 bases clipped from V and 0 bases from J, the junction kept 5 bases outside the gene matches. CDR1 is SQVTM, CDR2 ANQGSEA, per germline. As concerns this clone: Its antigen is unknown.

The gene calls are TRBV29-1 and TRBJ2-1; TRBD2 agrees at 13 bases. This clonotype was sampled from a middle-aged woman in good health. Some clones in this sample may be carry-over from other donors' samples. Sequencing used PBMCs. The CDR3: CSVTGLAGSSYNEQFF. CDR3 sequence (DNA): TGCAGCGTGACGGGACTAGCGGGATCCTCCTACAATGAGCAGTTCTTC.